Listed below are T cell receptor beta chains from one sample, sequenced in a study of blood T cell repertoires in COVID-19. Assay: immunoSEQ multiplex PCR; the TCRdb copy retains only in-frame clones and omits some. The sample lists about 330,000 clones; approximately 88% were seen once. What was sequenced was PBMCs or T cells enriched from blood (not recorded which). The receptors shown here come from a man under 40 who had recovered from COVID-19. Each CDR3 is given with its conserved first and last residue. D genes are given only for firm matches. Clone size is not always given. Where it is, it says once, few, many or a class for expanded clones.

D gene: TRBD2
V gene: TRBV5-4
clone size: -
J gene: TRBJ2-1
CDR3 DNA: TGTGCCAGCAGCCCGTCTAGCGGGTCATACAATGAGCAGTTCTTC
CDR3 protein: CASSPSSGSYNEQFF

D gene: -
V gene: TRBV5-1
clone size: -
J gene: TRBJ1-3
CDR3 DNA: TGCGCCAGCAGCCCGTTGAGCCCGAGCTCTGGAAACACCATATATTTT
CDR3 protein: CASSPLSPSSGNTIYF

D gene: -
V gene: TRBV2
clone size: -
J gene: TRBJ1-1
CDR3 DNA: TGTGCCAGCAGTGAATCCTGGAACACTGAAGCTTTCTTT
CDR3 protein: CASSESWNTEAFF

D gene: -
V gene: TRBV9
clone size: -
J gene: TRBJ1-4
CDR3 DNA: TGTGCCAGCAGCGTAGCGGCGGAAGGGGACTCTCTTTTTTTT
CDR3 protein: CASSVAAEGDSLFF

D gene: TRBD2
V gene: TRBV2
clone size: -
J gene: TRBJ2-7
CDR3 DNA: TGTGCCAGCGTGACAGGACTAGCGGAATACTTC
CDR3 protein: CASVTGLAEYF

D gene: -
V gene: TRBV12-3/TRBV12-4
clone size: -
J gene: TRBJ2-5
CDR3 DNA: TGTGCCAGCAGTTTAACAGGGCGAGAGACCCAGTACTTC
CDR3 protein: CASSLTGRETQYF

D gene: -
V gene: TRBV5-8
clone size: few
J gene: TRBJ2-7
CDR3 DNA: TGTGCCAGCAGCTTAATAGTATGGCAGGGAGGCAACGAGCAGTACTTC
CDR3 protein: CASSLIVWQGGNEQYF

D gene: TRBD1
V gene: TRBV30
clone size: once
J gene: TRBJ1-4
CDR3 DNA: TGTGCCTGGGGACAGGGTCTGAGTAATGAAAAACTGTTTTTT
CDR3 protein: CAWGQGLSNEKLFF

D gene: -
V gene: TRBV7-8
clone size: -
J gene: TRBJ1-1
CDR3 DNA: TGTGCCAGCAGCCGCCTCGGGGGGGGCACTGAAGCTTTCTTT
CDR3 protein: CASSRLGGGTEAFF

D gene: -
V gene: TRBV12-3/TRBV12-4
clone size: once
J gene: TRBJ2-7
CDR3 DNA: TGTGCCAGCAGTTTACGCCAGTACGAGCAGTACTTC
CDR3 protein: CASSLRQYEQYF

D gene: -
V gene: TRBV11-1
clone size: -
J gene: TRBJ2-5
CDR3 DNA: TGTGCCAGCAGCTTAGGACAGAACGTGGCCGAAGAGACCCAGTACTTC
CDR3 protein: CASSLGQNVAEETQYF

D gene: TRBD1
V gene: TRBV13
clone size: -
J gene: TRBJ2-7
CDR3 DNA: TGTGCCAGCAGCCTCGGACAGGGAATCTACGAGCAGTACTTC
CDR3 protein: CASSLGQGIYEQYF

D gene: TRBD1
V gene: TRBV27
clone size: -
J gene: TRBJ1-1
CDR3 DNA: TGTGCCAGCAGTTTACTCTCCGGGACAGGGAACACTGAAGCTTTCTTT
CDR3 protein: CASSLLSGTGNTEAFF

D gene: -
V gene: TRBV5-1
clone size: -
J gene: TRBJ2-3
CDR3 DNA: TGCGCCAGCAGCTTGTGGGCGATACTCACAGATACGCAGTATTTT
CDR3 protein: CASSLWAILTDTQYF

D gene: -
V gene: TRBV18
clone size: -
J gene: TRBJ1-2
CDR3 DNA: TGTGCCAGCTCACCAACTTACGGACAAGCTAACTATGGCTACACCTTC
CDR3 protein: CASSPTYGQANYGYTF

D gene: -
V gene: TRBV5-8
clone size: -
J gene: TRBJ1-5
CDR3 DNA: TGTGCCAGCAGCTTGGCCGGGGGAGTAGGTCAGCCCCAGCATTTT
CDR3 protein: CASSLAGGVGQPQHF

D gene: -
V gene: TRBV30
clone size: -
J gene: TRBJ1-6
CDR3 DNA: TGTGCCTGGAGCATCCTTAGCTCCTATAATTCACCCCTCCACTTT
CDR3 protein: CAWSILSSYNSPLHF

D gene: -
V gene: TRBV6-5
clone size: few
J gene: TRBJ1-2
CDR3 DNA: TGTGCCAGCAGAGACATAACTCCTAATGGCTACACCTTC
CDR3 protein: CASRDITPNGYTF

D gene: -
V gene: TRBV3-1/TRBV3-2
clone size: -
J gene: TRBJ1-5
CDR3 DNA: TGTGCCAGCAGCCGGGGGGTAGGAGGGCTCAATCAGCCCCAGCATTTT
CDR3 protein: CASSRGVGGLNQPQHF

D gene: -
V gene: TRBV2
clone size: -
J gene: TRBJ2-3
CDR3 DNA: TGTGCCAGCAAATTAACCGTTACAGGGGATACGCAGTATTTT
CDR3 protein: CASKLTVTGDTQYF

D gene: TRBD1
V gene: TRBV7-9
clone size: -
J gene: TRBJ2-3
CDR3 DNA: TGTGCCAGCAGCCTGAGACAGGGCCCTACAGATACGCAGTATTTT
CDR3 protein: CASSLRQGPTDTQYF

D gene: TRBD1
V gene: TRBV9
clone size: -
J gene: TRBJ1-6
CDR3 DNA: TGTGCCAGCAGCCGGGACAGGGAGAATTCACCCCTCCACTTT
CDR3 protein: CASSRDRENSPLHF

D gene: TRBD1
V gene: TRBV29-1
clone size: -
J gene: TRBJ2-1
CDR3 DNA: TGCAGCGTTGACGAACGACAGGGGGTTTATTACAATGAGCAGTTCTTC
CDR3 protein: CSVDERQGVYYNEQFF

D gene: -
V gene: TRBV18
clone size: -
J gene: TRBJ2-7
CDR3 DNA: TGTGCCAGCTCACCTTTGTTCCCCGCCAGCTCCTACGAGCAGTACTTC
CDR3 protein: CASSPLFPASSYEQYF

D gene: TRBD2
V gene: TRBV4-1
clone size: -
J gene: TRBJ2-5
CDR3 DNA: TGCGCCAGCAGCCAAGTTCGGGCTAGCGGGGTGACCCAGTACTTC
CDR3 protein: CASSQVRASGVTQYF

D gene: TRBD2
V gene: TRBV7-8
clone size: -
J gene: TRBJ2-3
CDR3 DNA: TGTGCCAGCAGCCCCGGGACGAGACTAGCGGGGTTATCTAGCACAGATACGCAGTATTTT
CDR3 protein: CASSPGTRLAGLSSTDTQYF

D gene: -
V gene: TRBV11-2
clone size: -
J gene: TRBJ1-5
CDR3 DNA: TGTGCCAGCAGCACCGGGGGGTCTAGCAATCAGCCCCAGCATTTT
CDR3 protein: CASSTGGSSNQPQHF

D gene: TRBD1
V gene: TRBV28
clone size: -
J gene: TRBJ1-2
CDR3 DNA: TGTGCCAGCAGTTCTCCCGGACAGGGTGACTATGGCTACACCTTC
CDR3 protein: CASSSPGQGDYGYTF

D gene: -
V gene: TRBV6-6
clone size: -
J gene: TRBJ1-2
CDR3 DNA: TGTGCCAGCAGCCAAGACCGGGAGGCTGGCTACACCTTC
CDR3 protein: CASSQDREAGYTF

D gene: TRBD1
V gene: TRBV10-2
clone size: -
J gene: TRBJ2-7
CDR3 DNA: TGCGCCAGCAGTCCGTCCGGGACAGCTTACGAGCAGTACTTC
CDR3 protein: CASSPSGTAYEQYF

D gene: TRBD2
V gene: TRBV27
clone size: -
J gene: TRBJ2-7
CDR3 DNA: TGTGCCAGCAGTGCCATCCAACTTTCTAGCGGGAGCTACGAGCAGTACTTC
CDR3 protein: CASSAIQLSSGSYEQYF

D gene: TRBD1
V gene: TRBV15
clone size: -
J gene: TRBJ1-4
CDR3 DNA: TGTGCCACCAGCAGAGATAACAGGGGATATGAAAAACTGTTTTTT
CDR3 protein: CATSRDNRGYEKLFF

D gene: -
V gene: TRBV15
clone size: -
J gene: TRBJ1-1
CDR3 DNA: TGTGCCACCAGCAGAGCCATGACAGCCAACACTGAAGCTTTCTTT
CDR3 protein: CATSRAMTANTEAFF

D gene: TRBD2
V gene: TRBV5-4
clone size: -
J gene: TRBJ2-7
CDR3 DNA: TGTGCCAGCAGCTTCGATAGCGGGTCCCACGAGCAGTACTTC
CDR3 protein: CASSFDSGSHEQYF

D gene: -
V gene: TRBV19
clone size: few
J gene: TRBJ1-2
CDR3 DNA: TGTGCCAGTAGTACAGGGTTCGCGTTAGGAGGCTACACCTTC
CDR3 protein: CASSTGFALGGYTF

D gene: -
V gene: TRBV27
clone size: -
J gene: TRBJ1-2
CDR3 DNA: TGTGCCAGCAGTTCAATTACCCTACCCGGGACATGGGCCCATGGCTACACCTTC
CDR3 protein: CASSSITLPGTWAHGYTF

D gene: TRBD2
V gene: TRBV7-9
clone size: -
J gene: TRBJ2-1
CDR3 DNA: TGTGCCAGCAGCCATCCTCCCGGGACTAGAAACAATGAGCAGTTCTTC
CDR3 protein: CASSHPPGTRNNEQFF

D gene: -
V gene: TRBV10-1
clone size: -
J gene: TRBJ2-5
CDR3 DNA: TGCGCCAGCAGTTCTGACAGATACCAAGAGACCCAGTACTTC
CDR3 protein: CASSSDRYQETQYF

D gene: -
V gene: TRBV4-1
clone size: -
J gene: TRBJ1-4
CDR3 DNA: TGCGCCAGCAGCCAAGTGGCGCAGTACAGGAATGAAAAACTGTTTTTT
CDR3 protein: CASSQVAQYRNEKLFF

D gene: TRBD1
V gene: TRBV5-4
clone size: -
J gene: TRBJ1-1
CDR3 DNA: TGTGCCAGCAGCCGACAGGGGCCGAACACTGAAGCTTTCTTT
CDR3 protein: CASSRQGPNTEAFF

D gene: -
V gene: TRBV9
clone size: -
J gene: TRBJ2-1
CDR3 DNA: TGTGCCAGCAGCCCGGAGAGCTCCTACAATGAGCAGTTCTTC
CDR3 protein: CASSPESSYNEQFF

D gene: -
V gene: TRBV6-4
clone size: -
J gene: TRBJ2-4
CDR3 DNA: TGTGCCAGCAGGACAGACATTGGGATAGCCAAAAACATTCAGTACTTC
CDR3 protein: CASRTDIGIAKNIQYF

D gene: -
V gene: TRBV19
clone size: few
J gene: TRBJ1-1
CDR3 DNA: TGTGCCAGTAGTATTTTCAGAGGGGGAGCTTTCTTT
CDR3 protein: CASSIFRGGAFF

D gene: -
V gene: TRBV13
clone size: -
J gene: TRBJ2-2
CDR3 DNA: TGTGCCAGCAGCCCCTTGGACAGGAACACCGGGGAGCTGTTTTTT
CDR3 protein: CASSPLDRNTGELFF

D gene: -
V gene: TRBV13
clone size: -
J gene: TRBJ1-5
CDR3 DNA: TGTGCCAGCAGCTTCAATCAGGGCTACAATCAGCCCCAGCATTTT
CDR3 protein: CASSFNQGYNQPQHF